This T cell receptor (beta chain) appears in the sequencing data of a study of T-cell memory formation after mild COVID-19. This clonotype was seen more than once but under ten times. TCRdb reprocessed the 5' RACE reads via MiXCR and lists one record per CDR3 protein. The table shows fewer than 250,000 distinct CDR3 sequences, with around 26% occurring only once. Sequencing was done on a sample of PBMCs or a T cell subset sorted from them (not recorded which). The sequence was collected from an adult woman who had mild COVID-19 (a few samples of this study predate the infection). Cell type and time point are not known.

CDR3 sequence: CASSQAVGVNSPLHF. The CDR3 DNA sequence: TGTGCCAGCAGCCAAGCCGTGGGCGTTAATTCACCCCTCCACTTT. The gene calls are TRBV3-1 and TRBJ1-6; no reliable D call. Germline assignment: CDR1 LGHDT and CDR2 YNNKEL (reference sequence). The V and J ends lost 1 base and 6 bases respectively, with 10 bases between them. There are 15 residues in the CDR3.